These 3 T cell receptor beta chains share one sample of origin, sequenced in a study of T cells in Graves' hyperthyroidism and ophthalmopathy (dated by TCRdb to between 2017 and 2020). The receptor library was made with multiplex PCR. The sample was run on an Illumina HiSeq 2000. Amplification of TCR beta CDR3 regions was carried out from RNA transcripts. For the first round of RT-PCR on the TCR CDR3, the HTBI primer set was used together with the Qiagen OneStep RT-PCR kit. TCRdb reprocessed the public reads (quality trimming at Q25 with fastp, clone calling with MiXCR) and kept in-frame beta chains. Each entry is one CDR3 protein sequence, shown with its most common DNA and genes. This sample has about 46,000 distinct CDR3 sequences in its table, and around half of those were observed once. The leading ten clones occupy roughly a third of the sample. Sample: peripheral blood or thyroid tissue (not recorded which). All receptors derive from a woman aged 50 to 60 with Graves' hyperthyroidism.

The chain uses TRBV25-1 and TRBJ2-6; no firm D call. CDR1 is MGHDK and CDR2 is SYGVNS in the germline V gene. Trimming removed 0 bases at V and 1 base at J, with 10 bases between. There are 17 residues in the CDR3. This CDR3 is CASSEYRGASGANVLTF. CDR3 bases: TGTGCCAGCAGTGAATATCGAGGAGCATCTGGGGCCAACGTCCTGACTTTC.

The chain carries TRBV20-1 and TRBJ1-5, with D uncertain. The V gene's germline CDR1 is DFQATT and CDR2 SNEGSKA (reference sequence). Between the trimmed V and J ends, which lost 5 bases and 11 bases, there was a span of 19 bases. This CDR3 comprises 13 residues. The CDR3 spells CSARSGREETQHF. Here the CDR3 DNA reads TGCAGTGCTCGGAGCGGGAGGGAAGAGACCCAGCATTTT.

Concerning this clonotype: A read error may be the cause here, since a much bigger clone is one base away. The chain combines TRBV20-1 with TRBJ2-5; D gene uncertain. Trimming shortened V by 2 bases and J by 10 bases, and 20 bases separated the two germline ends. The CDR3 spans 14 residues. Germline CDR1 and CDR2: DFQATT and SNEGSKA (reference sequence). The chain's CDR3 is CSARLGSTRHGQYF. The CDR3 DNA sequence: TGCAGTGCTAGATTGGGGTCCACACGCCACGGCCAGTACTTC.